One and the same sample provided the 8 T cell receptor beta chains below, sequenced in a study of response to subunit inactivated influenza vaccine (dated by TCRdb to about 2018). Library prep was done by RT-PCR. The listed sequencing device is Illumina HiSeq 2500. TCRdb itself trimmed the public reads at Q25 with fastp, ran MiXCR and retained productive beta chains. Identical CDR3 proteins give one entry, which carries the most common genes and DNA. The sample records 300,000 to 350,000 distinct CDR3 sequences, roughly a fifth of which are singletons. The leading ten clones occupy 10% to 13% of the sample. This specimen consisted of PBMCs from blood, obtained about 20 months after vaccination. These receptor sequences come from a man aged 45 to 70 who received an inactivated influenza vaccine. Donor details come from another sample of the same person, matched by shared clones.

This sequence joins TRBV4-2 and TRBJ2-7; 7 positions match TRBD1. The CDR3 has 17 residues. V was clipped by 0 bases and J by 6 bases; unmatched bases: 14. CDR1 is LGHNA, CDR2 YNFKEQ, per germline. The CDR3 DNA is TGTGCCAGCAGCCAAGAATTGTTCGAGACAGGGCTGGGCGAGCAGTACTTC. This gives the protein CASSQELFETGLGEQYF.

This clonotype has ten or more counts. The chain uses TRBV19 and TRBJ1-5, with D tentatively TRBD1 (5 bases). CDR3 length: 15 amino acids. The ends were cut back, 4 bases at V and 0 bases at J, with 10 bases in the middle. The V gene's germline CDR1 is LNHDA and CDR2 SQIVND (reference sequence). The CDR3 sequence is CASSSTGYSNQPQHF. The DNA for the CDR3 is TGTGCCAGTAGTAGCACAGGCTATAGCAATCAGCCCCAGCATTTT.

The rearrangement links TRBV20-1 to TRBJ1-1; 7 bases map to TRBD1. The CDR3 spans 12 residues. The V and J ends lost 5 bases and 2 bases, in that order; junction bases with no gene match: 2. The V gene's germline CDR1 is DFQATT and CDR2 SNEGSKA (reference sequence). The CDR3 nucleotides are TGCAGTGCTGACAGGGCTAACACTGAAGCTTTCTTT. Its translation is CSADRANTEAFF.

Only one count was recorded for this clonotype. The V call is TRBV27, the J call TRBJ2-5, with D maybe TRBD1 (5 bases). Between the trimmed V and J ends, which lost 5 bases and 4 bases, there was a span of 14 bases. The CDR3 loop spans 14 amino acids. Germline loops: CDR1 MNHEY, CDR2 SMNVEV (reference sequence). The CDR3 loop reads CASSEGAPGETQYF. For the CDR3, the DNA is TGTGCCAGCAGTGAAGGGGCGCCGGGAGAGACCCAGTACTTC.

V is TRBV6-9 and J is TRBJ1-5; perhaps TRBD1 as D (5 bases). Trimming took 8 bases from V and 8 from J, leaving 19 bases between them. The germline CDR1 and CDR2 sequences are MNHGY and SVAAGI. This CDR3 comprises 14 residues. This CDR3 is CASGRANPWEPQHF. CDR3 DNA: TGTGCCAGCGGCAGGGCAAATCCCTGGGAGCCCCAGCATTTT.

The table lists this clonotype with a few counts. V and J are TRBV18 and TRBJ2-2; no definite D call. V lost 0 bases, J lost 5 bases, and 7 bases lay in between. This CDR3 contains 14 residues. Germline loops: CDR1 KGHSH, CDR2 LQKENI. The CDR3 DNA is TGTGCCAGCTCACCACCGACACGGACCGGGGAGCTGTTTTTT. Its translation is CASSPPTRTGELFF. Complete variable domain (other parts from reference TRBV18 and TRBJ2-2): NAGVMQNPRHLVRRRGQEARLRCSPMKGHSHVYWYRQLPEEGLKFMVYLQKENIIDESGMPKERFSAEFPKEGPSILRIQQVVRGDSAAYFCASSPPTRTGELFFGEGSRLTVL.

This chain joins TRBV27 and TRBJ2-3, with D unclear. Deletions cut 6 bases from V and 2 bases from J, with 18 bases between. CDR1 and CDR2 from the germline V gene are MNHEY and SMNVEV (reference sequence). CDR3 size: 16 residues. In DNA form, the CDR3 reads TGTGCCAGCAGCATCCAAGCACCGCACTACACAGATACGCAGTATTTT. Translation gives CASSIQAPHYTDTQYF.

This clonotype was observed a handful of times. This chain joins TRBV20-1 and TRBJ1-6, with TRBD1 identical over 9 bases. The V gene's germline CDR1 is DFQATT and CDR2 SNEGSKA (reference sequence). The CDR3 extends over 18 amino acids. V was clipped by 0 bases and J by 5 bases; unmatched bases: 11. CDR3 residues: CSARDWLDGQGNNSPLHF. As DNA, the CDR3 is TGCAGTGCTAGAGATTGGCTTGATGGACAGGGGAATAATTCACCCCTCCACTTT.